The entry below describes one T cell receptor beta chain. Profiled with immunoSEQ multiplex PCR; TCRdb holds only in-frame clones, not every one. The sample comprises approximately 310,000 clones, around 84% of which are singletons, and 1.5% to 2% rests with the top ten. This sample is part of a study of blood T cell repertoires in COVID-19. Study-wide context: Sites in the United States, Italy and Spain provided acute and convalescent COVID-19 samples.

Germline lookup yields CDR1 SGHTA and CDR2 FQGNSA. This CDR3 comprises 15 residues. The V gene end was trimmed by 5 bases and the J gene end by 8 bases; junction bases not matched to a gene: 8. Participants had their cohort set by participant-reported clinical history. A COVID-19 case was met by exposed participants within 2 weeks before study entry. This chain links TRBV7-2 with TRBJ2-1; the match to TRBD2 covers 11 bases. The source is a woman in her 30s who had been exposed to COVID-19. Sequenced material: PBMCs or T cells enriched from blood (not recorded which). CDR3 DNA: TGTGCCAGCAGCACCCGCCTAGCGGGGGGCGATGAGCAGTTCTTC. Translating it yields CASSTRLAGGDEQFF.